These 5 T cell receptor beta chains share one sample of origin, sequenced in a study of cytomegalovirus exposure and HLA in healthy donors. This PCR relied on a set of 60 Vbeta primers and 13 Jbeta primers. Some clones are missing from TCRdb's copy, which holds only in-frame ones; the method was immunoSEQ multiplex PCR. The repertoire holds some 180,000 clones, with roughly 80% as singletons. Input material: PBMCs. These receptors all stem from a female donor in good health and CMV-seronegative.

The chain links TRBV28 to TRBJ1-5; no definite D call. Germline CDR1 is MDHEN and CDR2 is SYDVKM. The V gene lost 3 bases and the J gene lost 6 bases, with 6 bases spanning the gap. The CDR3 is made up of 12 amino acids. The CDR3 loop reads CASSFYPQPQHF. The CDR3 nucleotides are TGTGCCAGCAGTTTCTACCCTCAGCCCCAGCATTTT.

The chain uses TRBV4-1 and TRBJ1-2; possibly TRBD1 for D (5 bases). Trimming cost V 0 bases and J 2 bases, with 13 bases left between them. From germline, CDR1 is MGHRA and CDR2 YSYEKL. The CDR3 is made up of 16 amino acids. CDR3 coding DNA: TGCGCCAGCAGCCAAGATGGGGCTGGCAGGAACTATGGCTACACCTTC. It is translated as CASSQDGAGRNYGYTF.

V gene TRBV5-1 combines with J gene TRBJ2-5; perhaps TRBD1 as D (5 bases). This CDR3 is 14 amino acids long. V was shortened by 0 bases and J by 5 bases, with 11 bases between the two germline ends. Germline loops: CDR1 SGHRS, CDR2 YFSETQ. The CDR3 protein is CASSLEQAGETQYF. The CDR3 DNA follows: TGCGCCAGCAGCTTGGAACAGGCCGGGGAGACCCAGTACTTC.

The gene calls are TRBV9 and TRBJ1-3; 9 nucleotides line up with TRBD1. This CDR3 contains 19 residues. The V gene's germline CDR1 is SGDLS and CDR2 YYNGEE. The V gene end was trimmed by 3 bases and the J gene end by 4 bases; junction bases not matched to a gene: 17. The CDR3 DNA reads as TGTGCCAGCAGCGAGGGATCCAGGACAGGGGCCCCCCGAGGAAACACCATATATTTT. As protein: CASSEGSRTGAPRGNTIYF.

The gene calls are TRBV5-5 and TRBJ2-1, with D possibly TRBD2 on 7 matching bases. The germline V and J ends were trimmed by 0 bases and 3 bases, with 13 bases remaining between them. Per the germline V gene, CDR1 is SGHKS and CDR2 is YYEKEE (reference sequence). The CDR3 has 16 residues. CDR3 in amino acids: CASSLEGEGFYNEQFF. The CDR3 DNA follows: TGTGCCAGCAGCTTGGAGGGGGAGGGATTCTACAATGAGCAGTTCTTC.